The 24 T cell receptor beta chains below come from one sample, sequenced in a study of patients and donors after allogeneic stem cell transplantation. Using its own MiXCR run on the RT-PCR reads, TCRdb lists one record per CDR3 protein. The sample lists some 92,000 distinct CDR3 sequences, around 48% seen once, with approximately 66% in the top ten. The sequencing input was blood, either unsorted or a sorted T cell fraction (not recorded which). The receptors were sampled from a human donor who was either an allogeneic HSCT recipient or a stem cell or donor lymphocyte infusion donor (not recorded which). It is not recorded whose cells these are; they may come from a transplant donor.

This clonotype was seen only a few times. The V gene is TRBV3-1, the J gene TRBJ1-6, with D hard to call. The V end lost 0 bases, the J end lost 5 bases, and 8 bases lay between the germline ends. The V gene's germline CDR1 is LGHDT and CDR2 YNNKEL (reference sequence). CDR3 length: 15 residues. The CDR3 here is CASSQEWGNNSPLHF. DNA of the CDR3: TGTGCCAGCAGCCAAGAATGGGGAAATAATTCACCCCTCCACTTT.

The gene calls are TRBV28 and TRBJ2-7; maybe TRBD2 (5 bases). Trimming shortened V by 11 bases and J by 0 bases, and 17 bases separated the two germline ends. Germline assignment: CDR1 MDHEN and CDR2 SYDVKM. This CDR3 has 14 residues. The CDR3 here is CAVRLSANSYEQYF. CDR3 nucleotide sequence: TGTGCCGTCCGCCTTAGCGCCAACTCCTACGAGCAGTACTTC.

J is TRBJ1-2 and V is TRBV12-3 or TRBV12-4; 7 bases match TRBD1. V shed 8 bases and J 12 bases; nucleotides not matched to a gene: 12. This CDR3 spans 12 amino acids. CDR3 DNA sequence: TGTGCCAGCGGGACAGACCTGAAACGCCACACCTTC. Protein sequence: CASGTDLKRHTF.

Only a few counts were recorded for this clonotype. The rearrangement links TRBV5-1 to TRBJ1-6; D is possibly TRBD1 (5 bases). V was pared by 0 bases and J by 0 bases, with 16 bases between. In germline, CDR1 is SGHRS, CDR2 YFSETQ. This CDR3 has 19 residues. The CDR3 nucleotides are TGCGCCAGCAGCTTGGAGAGACAGCGGGGAAGCTCCTATAATTCACCCCTCCACTTT. Amino acid sequence: CASSLERQRGSSYNSPLHF.

The chain carries TRBV6-2 or TRBV6-3 and TRBJ2-5; D perhaps matches TRBD1 (5 bases). The CDR3 has 14 residues. The V and J ends lost 3 bases and 5 bases respectively, with 13 bases between them. Germline V gives CDR1 MNHEY, CDR2 SVGEGT. CDR3: CASSYGRVPETQYF. CDR3 coding DNA: TGTGCCAGCAGTTATGGCAGGGTTCCGGAGACCCAGTACTTC.

V usage is TRBV25-1 and J usage is TRBJ1-6, with D unresolved. CDR1 is MGHDK and CDR2 is SYGVNS in the germline V gene. CDR3 length: 16 residues. V shed 4 bases and J shed 3 bases, with 13 bases lying between them. The CDR3 region is CASSATVDIYNSPLHF. The DNA for the CDR3 is TGTGCCAGCAGTGCTACGGTCGATATCTATAATTCACCCCTCCACTTT. Drawing the rest from reference TRBV25-1 and TRBJ1-6, the complete variable domain is EADIYQTPRYLVIGTGKKITLECSQTMGHDKMYWYQQDPGMELHLIHYSYGVNSTEKGDLSSESTVSRIRTEHFPLTLESARPSHTSQYLCASSATVDIYNSPLHFGNGTRLTVT.

The J gene is TRBJ2-3, the V gene TRBV4-3, with 9 bases identical to TRBD2. V shed 4 bases and J 4 bases; nucleotides not matched to a gene: 9. CDR1 LGHNA and CDR2 YSLEER come from the germline V gene. The CDR3 has 16 residues. Here the CDR3 reads CASSPFWAGGPDTQYF. CDR3 coding DNA: TGCGCCAGCAGCCCTTTCTGGGCGGGAGGGCCAGATACGCAGTATTTT.

In this sample, this clonotype turned up a few times. The chain links TRBV12-3 or TRBV12-4 to TRBJ1-2; D unclear. With 5 bases removed from V and 8 bases from J, the gap between germline ends came to 24 bases. This CDR3 comprises 16 residues. This chain's CDR3 is CASSALYGLGIIGYTF. The DNA for the CDR3 is TGTGCCAGCAGTGCCTTGTACGGCCTTGGTATTATCGGCTACACCTTC.

The chain uses TRBV12-3 or TRBV12-4 and TRBJ2-2; 9 nucleotides match TRBD2. This CDR3 contains 15 residues. The J segment lost 6 bases and the V segment lost 8 bases, leaving 10 bases of the junction unmatched. In DNA form, the CDR3 reads TGTGCCAGCTTATCGATGATAGCGGGAGCCGGGGAGCTGTTTTTT. Translated: CASLSMIAGAGELFF.

The chain uses TRBV12-3 or TRBV12-4 and TRBJ2-1; 8 bases match TRBD1. V was clipped by 8 bases and J by 6 bases; unmatched bases: 9. This CDR3 has 14 residues. The CDR3 is CASSYGTGLNEQFF. Written as DNA, the CDR3 is TGTGCCAGCTCCTACGGGACAGGCCTCAATGAGCAGTTCTTC.

This sequence joins TRBV5-5 and TRBJ2-7; 9 nucleotides agree with TRBD2. Germline values: CDR1 SGHKS, CDR2 YYEKEE (reference sequence). V trimming: 0 bases; J trimming: 3 bases; junction bases outside the gene matches: 10. CDR3 length: 17 amino acids. The CDR3 reads CASSLGTGGLARYEQYF. CDR3 DNA: TGTGCCAGCAGCTTGGGGACAGGCGGACTAGCGCGCTACGAGCAGTACTTC.

The chain is built from TRBV6-5 and TRBJ1-2, with 9 positions matching TRBD1. Trimming removed 6 bases from V and 5 bases from J; junction bases left unmatched: 7. The germline V gene encodes CDR1 MNHEY and CDR2 SVGAGI. The CDR3 sequence is 14 residues long. CDR3 nucleotides: TGTGCCAGCAGAAACAGGGGGCTGCCATATGGCTACACCTTC. Protein product: CASRNRGLPYGYTF.

V usage is TRBV19 and J usage is TRBJ1-5; D gene uncertain. V dropped 5 bases and J dropped 3 bases, with 11 bases sitting between them. The CDR3 loop spans 14 amino acids. The germline V gene has CDR1 LNHDA and CDR2 SQIVND (reference sequence). The CDR3 loop is CASSRRADNQPQHF. The CDR3 nucleotides read TGTGCCAGTAGTCGTCGGGCGGACAATCAGCCCCAGCATTTT.

The rearrangement joins TRBV5-1 to TRBJ1-1; D remains ambiguous. Trimming took 1 base from V and 0 from J, leaving 16 bases between them. Per germline, CDR1 SGHRS and CDR2 YFSETQ. This CDR3 has 17 amino acids. The CDR3 DNA reads as TGCGCCAGCAGCTTGTTTGGTGACGGCCTTATGAACACTGAAGCTTTCTTT. As protein: CASSLFGDGLMNTEAFF.

This rearrangement joins TRBV29-1 to TRBJ2-3; a weak D match, TRBD1 (6 bases). CDR1 is SQVTM, CDR2 ANQGSEA, per germline. This CDR3 is built from 18 residues. Trimming pared 6 bases from V and 0 bases from J, leaving 25 bases between. The CDR3, as DNA: TGCAGCGTCCTTCCTTACTTAAACTCGGACAGAAGCACAGATACGCAGTATTTT. Its protein is CSVLPYLNSDRSTDTQYF.

The gene calls are TRBV10-3 and TRBJ2-1; the D gene is possibly TRBD2 (5 bases). Per germline, CDR1 ENHRY and CDR2 SYGVKD. Between the trimmed V and J ends, which lost 0 bases and 5 bases, there was a span of 11 bases. This CDR3 is 15 amino acids long. In nucleotides, the CDR3 is TGTGCCATCAGTGAGTCGATACTAGGGCACAATGAGCAGTTCTTC. It yields the protein CAISESILGHNEQFF.

The V and J genes are TRBV18 and TRBJ1-1; the D is unclear. The germline V gene has CDR1 KGHSH and CDR2 LQKENI. V was clipped by 6 bases and J by 7 bases, with 18 bases between them. CDR3 length equals 14 residues. CDR3: CASSPVETPFEAFF. In DNA, the CDR3 is TGTGCCAGCTCGCCTGTCGAGACGCCTTTTGAAGCTTTCTTT.

The gene calls are TRBV28 and TRBJ2-7; D uncertain. The CDR3 is made up of 11 amino acids. Germline V lookup: CDR1 MDHEN, CDR2 SYDVKM. V lost 6 bases to trimming and J lost 2 bases, with 5 bases between them. The CDR3 reads CASRGPYEQYF. For the CDR3, the DNA is TGTGCCAGCAGGGGCCCCTACGAGCAGTACTTC. The full variable domain, its missing parts supplied by reference TRBV28 and TRBJ2-7, is DVKVTQSSRYLVKRTGEKVFLECVQDMDHENMFWYRQDPGLGLRLIYFSYDVKMKEKGDIPEGYSVSREKKERFSLILESASTNQTSMYLCASRGPYEQYFGPGTRLTVT.

The V gene is TRBV5-1, the J gene TRBJ2-7, with 7 positions matching TRBD1. The CDR3 runs 19 residues. Germline loops: CDR1 SGHRS, CDR2 YFSETQ. The V and J ends lost 4 bases and 3 bases, in that order; junction bases with no gene match: 22. The CDR3 nucleotides are TGCGCCAGCAGCCAATTGGGGAAACAGGGGCAAGAAAATTTCTACGAGCAGTACTTC. Its protein is CASSQLGKQGQENFYEQYF.

The chain uses TRBV30 and TRBJ1-2, with D unresolved. This CDR3 has 14 residues. Germline V CDR1 and CDR2: GTSNPN, SVGIG (reference sequence). Between the trimmed V and J ends, which lost 1 base and 5 bases, there was a span of 14 bases. CDR3: CAWSATRGEYGYTF. DNA for the CDR3: TGTGCCTGGAGTGCGACCCGGGGAGAATATGGCTACACCTTC.

This clonotype came up once. This chain connects TRBV4-1 to TRBJ2-3; 9 nucleotides agree with TRBD1. This CDR3 has 17 residues. V was clipped by 0 bases and J by 5 bases; unmatched bases: 9. From germline, CDR1 is MGHRA and CDR2 YSYEKL. The CDR3 protein is CASSQEGWTGVQDTQYF. The CDR3 bases are TGCGCCAGCAGCCAAGAGGGATGGACAGGGGTGCAAGATACGCAGTATTTT.

This clonotype was seen more than once but under ten times. The J gene is TRBJ2-1, the V gene TRBV20-1, with 11 bases matching TRBD2. Germline V gives CDR1 DFQATT, CDR2 SNEGSKA (reference sequence). J gave up 4 bases and V 4 bases, and 6 bases lay outside the gene matches. CDR3 length equals 15 residues. CDR3 region: CSAMAGTSGYNEQFF. In DNA, the CDR3 is TGCAGTGCTATGGCAGGGACTAGCGGATACAATGAGCAGTTCTTC.

The table lists this clonotype with a few counts. The chain joins TRBV27 to TRBJ1-5; D not resolved. Between the trimmed V and J ends, which lost 5 bases and 4 bases, there was a span of 12 bases. The CDR3 is made up of 14 amino acids. CDR1 is MNHEY, CDR2 SMNVEV, per germline (reference sequence). The CDR3 is CASSVGRGNQPQHF. The DNA of the CDR3 is TGTGCCAGCAGTGTCGGGAGAGGTAATCAGCCCCAGCATTTT.

The chain combines TRBV27 with TRBJ1-5; D is undetermined. Between the trimmed V and J ends, which lost 6 bases and 2 bases, there was a span of 17 bases. The CDR3 loop spans 16 amino acids. Looked up from germline, CDR1 is MNHEY and CDR2 is SMNVEV (reference sequence). The CDR3 region is CASSIRGVRGNQPQHF. CDR3 in DNA: TGTGCCAGCAGCATCCGAGGTGTGAGGGGCAATCAGCCCCAGCATTTT.